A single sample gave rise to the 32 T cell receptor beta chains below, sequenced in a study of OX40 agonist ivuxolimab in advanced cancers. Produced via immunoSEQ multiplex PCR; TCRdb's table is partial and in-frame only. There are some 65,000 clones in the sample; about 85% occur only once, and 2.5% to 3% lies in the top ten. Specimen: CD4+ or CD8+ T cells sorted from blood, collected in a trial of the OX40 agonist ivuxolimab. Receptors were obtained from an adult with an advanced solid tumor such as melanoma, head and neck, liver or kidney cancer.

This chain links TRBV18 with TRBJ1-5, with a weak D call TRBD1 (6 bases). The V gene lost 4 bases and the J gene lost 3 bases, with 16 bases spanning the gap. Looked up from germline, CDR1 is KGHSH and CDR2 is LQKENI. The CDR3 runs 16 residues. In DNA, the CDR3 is TGTGCCAGCTCACTATCTGAAACAGGGAACAATCAGCCCCAGCATTTT. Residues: CASSLSETGNNQPQHF.

The CDR3 reads CASRTTGARGNEQFF. CDR3 sequence (DNA): TGTGCCAGCAGAACGACGGGAGCTCGGGGCAATGAGCAGTTCTTC. The rearrangement joins TRBV28 to TRBJ2-1, with D perhaps TRBD2 (6 bases). The germline V gene has CDR1 MDHEN and CDR2 SYDVKM. The CDR3 is made up of 15 amino acids. V was clipped by 6 bases and J by 6 bases, with 18 bases between them.

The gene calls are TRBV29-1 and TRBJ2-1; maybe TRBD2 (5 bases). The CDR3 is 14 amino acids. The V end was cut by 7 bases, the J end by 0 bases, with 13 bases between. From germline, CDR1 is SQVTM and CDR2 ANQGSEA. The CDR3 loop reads CSAARGNSYNEQFF. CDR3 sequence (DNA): TGCAGCGCAGCCCGAGGGAACTCCTACAATGAGCAGTTCTTC.

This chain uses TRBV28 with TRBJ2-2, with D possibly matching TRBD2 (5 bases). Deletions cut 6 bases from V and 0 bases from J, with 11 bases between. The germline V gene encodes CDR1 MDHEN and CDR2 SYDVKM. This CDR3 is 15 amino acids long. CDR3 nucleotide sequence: TGTGCCAGCAGACTTTCACTAGCGAACACCGGGGAGCTGTTTTTT. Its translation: CASRLSLANTGELFF.

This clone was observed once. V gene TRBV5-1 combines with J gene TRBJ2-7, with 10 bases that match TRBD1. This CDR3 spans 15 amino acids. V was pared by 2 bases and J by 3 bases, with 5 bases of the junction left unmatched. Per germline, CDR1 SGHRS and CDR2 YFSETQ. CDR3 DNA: TGCGCCAGCAGCTTCACCGGGACAGGGGTCTACGAGCAGTACTTC. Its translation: CASSFTGTGVYEQYF.

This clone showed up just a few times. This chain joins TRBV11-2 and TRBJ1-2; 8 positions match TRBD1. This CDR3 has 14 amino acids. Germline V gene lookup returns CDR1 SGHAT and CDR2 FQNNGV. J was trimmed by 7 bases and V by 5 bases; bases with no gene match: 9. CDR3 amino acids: CASSQGQGAGGYTF. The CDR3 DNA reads TGTGCCAGCAGCCAAGGACAGGGCGCTGGTGGCTACACCTTC.

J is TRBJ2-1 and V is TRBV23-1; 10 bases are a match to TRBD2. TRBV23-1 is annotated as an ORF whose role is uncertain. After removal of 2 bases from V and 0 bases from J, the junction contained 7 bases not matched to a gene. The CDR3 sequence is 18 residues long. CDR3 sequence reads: CASSQQREGLSSYNEQFF. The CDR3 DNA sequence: TGCGCCAGCAGTCAACAGCGGGAGGGCCTAAGCTCCTACAATGAGCAGTTCTTC.

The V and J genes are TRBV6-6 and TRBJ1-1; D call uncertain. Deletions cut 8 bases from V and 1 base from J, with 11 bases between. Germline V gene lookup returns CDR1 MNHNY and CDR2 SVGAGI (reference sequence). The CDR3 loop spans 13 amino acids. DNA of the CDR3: TGTGCCAGCCCACCCACAGAGAACACTGAAGCTTTCTTT. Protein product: CASPPTENTEAFF.

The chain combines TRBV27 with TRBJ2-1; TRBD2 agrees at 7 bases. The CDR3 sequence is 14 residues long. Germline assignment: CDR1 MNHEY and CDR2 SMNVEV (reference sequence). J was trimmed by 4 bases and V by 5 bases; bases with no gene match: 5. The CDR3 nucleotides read TGTGCCAGCAGTGCCCGGGACTATTACAATGAGCAGTTCTTC. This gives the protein CASSARDYYNEQFF.

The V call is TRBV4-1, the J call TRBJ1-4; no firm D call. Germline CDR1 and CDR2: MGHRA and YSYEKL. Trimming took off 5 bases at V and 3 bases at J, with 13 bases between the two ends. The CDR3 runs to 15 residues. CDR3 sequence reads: CASSSLEGPNEKLFF. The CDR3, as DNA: TGCGCCAGCAGCTCCCTAGAGGGTCCTAATGAAAAACTGTTTTTT.

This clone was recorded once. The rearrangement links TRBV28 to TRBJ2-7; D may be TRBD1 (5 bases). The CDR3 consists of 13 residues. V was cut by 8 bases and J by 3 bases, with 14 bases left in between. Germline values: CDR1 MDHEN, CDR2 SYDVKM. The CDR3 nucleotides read TGTGCCAGCGGGGCAGGGAACCTCTACGAGCAGTACTTC. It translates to CASGAGNLYEQYF.

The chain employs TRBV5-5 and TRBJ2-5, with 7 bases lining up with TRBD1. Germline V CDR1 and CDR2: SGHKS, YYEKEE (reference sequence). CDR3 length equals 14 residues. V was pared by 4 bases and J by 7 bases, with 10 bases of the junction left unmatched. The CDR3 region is CASSHDRQGWTQYF. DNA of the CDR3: TGTGCCAGCAGCCACGACAGACAGGGATGGACCCAGTACTTC.

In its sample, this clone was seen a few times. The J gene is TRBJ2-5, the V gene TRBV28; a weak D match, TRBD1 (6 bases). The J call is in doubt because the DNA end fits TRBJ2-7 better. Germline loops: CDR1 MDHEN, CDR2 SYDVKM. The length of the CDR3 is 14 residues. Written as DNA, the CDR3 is TGTGCCAGCAGTCCTGGGACATCTCTGTACGAGCAGTACTTC. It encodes CASSPGTSLYEQYF.

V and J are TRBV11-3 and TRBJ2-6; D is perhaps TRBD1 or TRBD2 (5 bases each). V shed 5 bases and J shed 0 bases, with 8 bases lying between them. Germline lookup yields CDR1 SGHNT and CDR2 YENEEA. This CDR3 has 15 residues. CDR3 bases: TGTGCCAGCAGCCCCGGGGCCTCTGGGGCCAACGTCCTGACTTTC. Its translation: CASSPGASGANVLTF.

In nucleotides, the CDR3 is TGCGCCAGCAGCCAGGAACACACGAGGACAGGGGCTTTCTACGAGCAGTACTTC. This sequence encodes CASSQEHTRTGAFYEQYF. This sequence joins TRBV4-3 and TRBJ2-7; 9 bases are shared with TRBD1. The ends lost 3 bases at V and 3 bases at J; junction bases unmatched: 15. The CDR3 consists of 18 residues. Looked up from germline, CDR1 is LGHNA and CDR2 is YSLEER.

The DNA of the CDR3 is TGTGCCAGCAGTGATCCGCTAGCGGGGGCGGGCGAGACCCAGTACTTC. It specifies CASSDPLAGAGETQYF. The chain recombines TRBV2 with TRBJ2-5; 10 nucleotides match TRBD2. The V and J ends lost 3 bases and 5 bases, in that order; junction bases with no gene match: 9. CDR3 length: 16 residues. CDR1 and CDR2 from the germline V gene are SNHLY and FYNNEI.

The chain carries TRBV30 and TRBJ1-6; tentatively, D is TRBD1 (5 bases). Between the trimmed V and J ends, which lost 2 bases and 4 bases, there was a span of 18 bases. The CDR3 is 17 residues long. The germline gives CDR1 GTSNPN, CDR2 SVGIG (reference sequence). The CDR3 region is CAWSHGTAGPYNSPLHF. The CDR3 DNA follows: TGTGCCTGGAGTCATGGGACGGCGGGACCTTATAATTCACCCCTCCACTTT.

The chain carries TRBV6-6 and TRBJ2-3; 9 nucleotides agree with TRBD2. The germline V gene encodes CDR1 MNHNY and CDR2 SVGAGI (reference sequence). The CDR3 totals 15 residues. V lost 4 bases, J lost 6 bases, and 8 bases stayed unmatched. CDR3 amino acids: CASSFERGAGDTQYF. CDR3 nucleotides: TGTGCCAGCAGTTTTGAGCGGGGGGCAGGGGATACGCAGTATTTT.

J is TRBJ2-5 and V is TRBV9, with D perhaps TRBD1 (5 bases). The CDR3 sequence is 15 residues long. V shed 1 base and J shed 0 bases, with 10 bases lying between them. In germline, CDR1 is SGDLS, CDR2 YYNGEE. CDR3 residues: CASSVSTAYQETQYF. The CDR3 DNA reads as TGTGCCAGCAGCGTATCGACAGCTTACCAAGAGACCCAGTACTTC.

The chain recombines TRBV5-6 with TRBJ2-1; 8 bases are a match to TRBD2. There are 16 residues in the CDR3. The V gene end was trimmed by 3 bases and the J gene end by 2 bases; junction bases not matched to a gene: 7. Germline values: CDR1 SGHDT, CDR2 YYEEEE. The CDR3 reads CASSSVEREPYNEQFF. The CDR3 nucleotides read TGTGCCAGCAGCTCCGTTGAGCGGGAGCCCTACAATGAGCAGTTCTTC.

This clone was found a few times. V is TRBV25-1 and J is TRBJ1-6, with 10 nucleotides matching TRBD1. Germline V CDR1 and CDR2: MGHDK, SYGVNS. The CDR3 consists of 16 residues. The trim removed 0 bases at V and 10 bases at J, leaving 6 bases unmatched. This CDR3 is CASSEYFGDRGSPLHF. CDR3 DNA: TGTGCCAGCAGTGAATATTTCGGGGACAGGGGATCACCCCTCCACTTT.

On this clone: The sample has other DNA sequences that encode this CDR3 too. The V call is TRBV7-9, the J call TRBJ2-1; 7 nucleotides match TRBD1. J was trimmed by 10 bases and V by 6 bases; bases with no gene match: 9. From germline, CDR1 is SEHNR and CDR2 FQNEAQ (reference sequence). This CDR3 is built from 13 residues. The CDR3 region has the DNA TGTGCCAGCAGTTGGGGACAGCTTAACGAGCAGTTCTTC. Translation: CASSWGQLNEQFF.

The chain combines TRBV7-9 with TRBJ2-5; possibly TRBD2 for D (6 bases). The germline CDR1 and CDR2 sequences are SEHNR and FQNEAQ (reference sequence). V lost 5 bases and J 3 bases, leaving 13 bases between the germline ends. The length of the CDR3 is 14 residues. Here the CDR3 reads CASSPTTGEETQYF. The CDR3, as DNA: TGTGCCAGCAGCCCTACGACGGGAGAAGAGACCCAGTACTTC. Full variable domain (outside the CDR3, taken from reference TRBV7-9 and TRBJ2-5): DTGVSQNPRHKITKRGQNVTFRCDPISEHNRLYWYRQTLGQGPEFLTYFQNEAQLEKSRLLSDRFSAERPKGSFSTLEIQRTEQGDSAMYLCASSPTTGEETQYFGPGTRLLVL.

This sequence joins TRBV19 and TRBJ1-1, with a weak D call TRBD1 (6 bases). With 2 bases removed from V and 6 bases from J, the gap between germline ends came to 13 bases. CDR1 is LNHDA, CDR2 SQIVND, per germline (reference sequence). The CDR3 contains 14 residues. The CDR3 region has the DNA TGTGCCAGTAGTATATACAGGGAGAGAGCTGAAGCTTTCTTT. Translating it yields CASSIYRERAEAFF.

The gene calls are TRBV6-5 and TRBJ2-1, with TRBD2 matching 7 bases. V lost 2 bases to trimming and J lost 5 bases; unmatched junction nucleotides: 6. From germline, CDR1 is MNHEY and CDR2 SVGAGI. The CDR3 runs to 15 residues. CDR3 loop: CASSYELAPNNEQFF. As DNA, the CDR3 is TGTGCCAGCAGTTACGAACTAGCGCCAAACAATGAGCAGTTCTTC.

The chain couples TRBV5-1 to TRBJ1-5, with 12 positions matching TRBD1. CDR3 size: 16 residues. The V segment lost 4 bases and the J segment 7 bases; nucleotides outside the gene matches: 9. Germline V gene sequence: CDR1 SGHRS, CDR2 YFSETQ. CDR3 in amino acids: CASSPGTGGGGQPQHF. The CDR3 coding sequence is TGCGCCAGCAGCCCCGGGACAGGGGGCGGAGGACAGCCCCAGCATTTT. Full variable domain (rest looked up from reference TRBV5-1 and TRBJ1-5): KAGVTQTPRYLIKTRGQQVTLSCSPISGHRSVSWYQQTPGQGLQFLFEYFSETQRNKGNFPGRFSGRQFSNSRSEMNVSTLELGDSALYLCASSPGTGGGGQPQHFGDGTRLSIL.

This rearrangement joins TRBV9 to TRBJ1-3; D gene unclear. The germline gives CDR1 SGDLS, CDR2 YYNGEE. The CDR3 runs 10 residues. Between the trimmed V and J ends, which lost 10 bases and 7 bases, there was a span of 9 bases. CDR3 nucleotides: TGTGCCGGTTTCAGCAACACCATATATTTT. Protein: CAGFSNTIYF.

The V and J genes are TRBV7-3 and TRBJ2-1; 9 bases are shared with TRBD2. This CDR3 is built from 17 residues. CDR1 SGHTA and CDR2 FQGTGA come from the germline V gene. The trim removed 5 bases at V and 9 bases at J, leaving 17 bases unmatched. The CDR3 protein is CASSKRPGLASSGEQFF. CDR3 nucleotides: TGTGCCAGCAGCAAAAGACCGGGACTAGCCTCCTCGGGTGAGCAGTTCTTC.

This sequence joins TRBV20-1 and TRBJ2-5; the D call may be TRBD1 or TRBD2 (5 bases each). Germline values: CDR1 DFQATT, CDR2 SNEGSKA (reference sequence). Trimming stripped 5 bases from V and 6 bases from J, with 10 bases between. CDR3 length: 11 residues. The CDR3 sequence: CSAGDRQTQYF. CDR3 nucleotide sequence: TGCAGTGCTGGGGACCGACAGACCCAGTACTTC.

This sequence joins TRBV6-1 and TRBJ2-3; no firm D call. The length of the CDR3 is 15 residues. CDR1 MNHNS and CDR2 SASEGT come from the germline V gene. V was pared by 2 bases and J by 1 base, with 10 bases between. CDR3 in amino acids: CASSEQGQGTDTQYF. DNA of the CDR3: TGTGCCAGCAGTGAACAAGGGCAGGGCACAGATACGCAGTATTTT.

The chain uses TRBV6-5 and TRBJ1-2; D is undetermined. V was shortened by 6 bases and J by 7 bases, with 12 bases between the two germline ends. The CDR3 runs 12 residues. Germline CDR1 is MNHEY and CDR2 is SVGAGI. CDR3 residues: CASSYRKGGYTF. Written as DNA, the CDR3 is TGTGCCAGCAGCTACCGCAAGGGTGGCTACACCTTC.

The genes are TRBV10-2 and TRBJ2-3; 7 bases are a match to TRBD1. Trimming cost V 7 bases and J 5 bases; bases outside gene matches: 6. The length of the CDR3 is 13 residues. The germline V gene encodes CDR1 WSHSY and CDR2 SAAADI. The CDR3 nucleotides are TGCGCCAGCAAGACAGGGAAGGGAGATACGCAGTATTTT. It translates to CASKTGKGDTQYF.